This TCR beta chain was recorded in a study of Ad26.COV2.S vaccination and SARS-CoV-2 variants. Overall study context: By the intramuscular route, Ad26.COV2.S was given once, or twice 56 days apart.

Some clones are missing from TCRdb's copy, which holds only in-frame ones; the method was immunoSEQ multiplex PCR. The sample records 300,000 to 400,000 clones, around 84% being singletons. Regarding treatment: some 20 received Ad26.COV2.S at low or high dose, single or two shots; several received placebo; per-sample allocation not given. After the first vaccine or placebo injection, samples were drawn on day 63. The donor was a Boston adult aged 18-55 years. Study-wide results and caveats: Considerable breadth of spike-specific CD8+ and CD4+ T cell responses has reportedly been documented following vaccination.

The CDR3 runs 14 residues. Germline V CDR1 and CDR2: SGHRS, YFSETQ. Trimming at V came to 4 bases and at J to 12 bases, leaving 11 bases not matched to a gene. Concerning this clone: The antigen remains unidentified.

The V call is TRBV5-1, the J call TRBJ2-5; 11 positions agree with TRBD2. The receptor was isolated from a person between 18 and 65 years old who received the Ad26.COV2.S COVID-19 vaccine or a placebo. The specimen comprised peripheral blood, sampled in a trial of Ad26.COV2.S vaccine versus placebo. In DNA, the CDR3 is TGCGCCAGCAGCCAATGGACTAGCGGGCGGCGCGAGTACTTC. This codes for CASSQWTSGRREYF.